This T cell receptor (beta chain) is drawn from a study of blood T cell repertoires in COVID-19. On the study more broadly: Spain, Italy and the United States supplied samples that represented acute and convalescent COVID-19.

As processed by the authors: Quantification of nucleated cells was approximated via reference gene primer amplification. The method was immunoSEQ multiplex PCR; TCRdb's version includes in-frame clones alone and lacks a portion of them. The V and J calls and the clone size are those of that table, but D and trimming were determined from the DNA. The repertoire holds under 300,000 clones, with around 90% as singletons. This clone was seen only a few times. This TCR was recovered from a man between 50 and 59 years old with acute or convalescent COVID-19. Sequenced material: peripheral blood.

CDR3 amino acids: CASSWGTGIYGYTF. CDR3 nucleotide sequence: TGTGCCAGCAGTTGGGGGACAGGCATCTATGGCTACACCTTC. J is TRBJ1-2 and V is TRBV2, with TRBD1 identical over 8 bases. The V and J ends lost 5 bases and 4 bases, in that order; junction bases with no gene match: 6. The length of the CDR3 is 14 residues. Germline CDR1 SNHLY, CDR2 FYNNEI.